This is a list of T cell receptor beta chains from one sample in a study of blood T cell repertoires in COVID-19. Using immunoSEQ multiplex PCR, the repertoire was profiled, and TCRdb retains in-frame clones only, with some absent. This table has tens of thousands of clones, around 87% appearing once. Sequenced material: peripheral blood. The receptor source for this set is a human donor in a cohort sampled during active COVID-19. The CDR3 runs from the conserved cysteine through the conserved F or W. A D gene is named only where the DNA matches it firmly. Expanded clones are given a class, and other clones once, few, many or no size at all.

j_call v_call d_call clone_size cdr3_nt cdr3_aa
TRBJ2-2 TRBV4-1 NA NA TGCGCCAGCACTTGGGGGACAACCATCACCGGGGAGCTGTTTTTT CASTWGTTITGELFF
TRBJ1-6 TRBV7-2 NA once TGTGCCAGCAGCTTAGCTTGGCAGGGCATTAATTCACCCCTCCACTTT CASSLAWQGINSPLHF
TRBJ2-3 TRBV5-1 TRBD1 once TGCGCCAGCAGCTTGTGGGGGACAGGGGGCTTAGATACGCAGTATTTT CASSLWGTGGLDTQYF
TRBJ1-6 TRBV7-9 NA NA TGTGCCAGCAGCCACAGCAATTCACCCCTCCACTTT CASSHSNSPLHF
TRBJ1-4 TRBV18 NA NA TGTGCCAGCTCACCAACAGGGACTGAAAAACTGTTTTTT CASSPTGTEKLFF
TRBJ2-7 TRBV7-2 TRBD1 NA TGTGCCAGCAGCTTACCTTCGACAGGGGGTCACGAGCAGTACTTC CASSLPSTGGHEQYF
TRBJ2-7 TRBV27 NA NA TGTGCCAGCAGTTTTACTTCAGTTGGGGGGAAAGGCGGCCACGAGCAGTACTTC CASSFTSVGGKGGHEQYF
TRBJ1-1 TRBV9 NA NA TGTGCCAGCAGCCCCCGGACAAGTAACACTGAAGCTTTCTTT CASSPRTSNTEAFF
TRBJ1-1 TRBV5-1 NA once TGCGCCAGCAGCTTGGACAGGCAGAACACTGAAGCTTTCTTT CASSLDRQNTEAFF
TRBJ1-4 TRBV6-2/TRBV6-3 NA NA TGTGCCAGCAGTCCCTACAGGGATACGAGTGAAAAACTGTTTTTT CASSPYRDTSEKLFF
TRBJ2-1 TRBV6-1 NA NA TGTGCCAGCAGTGAATCAAGGGGGGACTACGGCTACAATGAGCAGTTCTTC CASSESRGDYGYNEQFF
TRBJ2-7 TRBV7-9 NA once TGTGCCAGCAGCTTAGGACAGTTCTACGAGCAGTACTTC CASSLGQFYEQYF
TRBJ2-1 TRBV5-1 TRBD2 NA TGCGCCAGCAGCACCCGGGACTACGCTGAGCAGTTCTTC CASSTRDYAEQFF
TRBJ2-7 TRBV19 TRBD1 NA TGTGCCAGTCGAAAACCCGGGACAGGGAGTGGCGAGCAGTACTTC CASRKPGTGSGEQYF
TRBJ2-1 TRBV10-3 TRBD1 NA TGTGCCATCAGTGAGTCGACTTGGACAGGAAACGATGAGCAGTTCTTC CAISESTWTGNDEQFF
TRBJ1-1 TRBV15 TRBD1 NA TGTGCCACCAGCACGGGACAGCCTCCCGCTGAAGCTTTCTTT CATSTGQPPAEAFF
TRBJ1-2 TRBV5-4 TRBD1 NA TGTGCCAGCAGACAGGGGGAGGGTAACTATGGCTACACCTTC CASRQGEGNYGYTF
TRBJ2-1 TRBV7-3 TRBD1 NA TGTGCCAGCAGCTTAGGGACAGTCCATGAGCAGTTCTTC CASSLGTVHEQFF
TRBJ2-7 TRBV27 TRBD2 NA TGTGCCAGCAGTTTAACGGGACTATCGCGGCACGAGCAGTACTTC CASSLTGLSRHEQYF
TRBJ1-6 TRBV5-1 NA NA TGCGCCAGCGGGAGAGTGGGGGGTTCACCCCTCCACTTT CASGRVGGSPLHF
TRBJ2-7 TRBV5-1 NA few TGCGCCAGCAGTAACAGTGTCTCCTACGAGCAGTACTTC CASSNSVSYEQYF
TRBJ2-7 TRBV15 TRBD2 NA TGTGCCACCAGCCGGCGGGGGACCCCCGGGGAGCAGTACTTC CATSRRGTPGEQYF
TRBJ2-7 TRBV6-1 NA NA TGTGCCAGCAGTATAGGGGGTGTTTCGGGAGAGCAGTACTTC CASSIGGVSGEQYF
TRBJ1-4 TRBV7-2 TRBD1 NA TGTGCCAGCAGCTCCTCGGGACAGGGGGATGAAAAACTGTTTTTT CASSSSGQGDEKLFF
TRBJ2-6 TRBV12-1 NA once TGTGCCAGCAGCTCCCGGGACAGGGGAAGTTCTGGGGCCAACGTCCTGACTTTC CASSSRDRGSSGANVLTF
TRBJ1-4 TRBV28 TRBD1 NA TGTGCCAGCAGTCCCCCGACAGGGCCCCGGGAAAAACTGTTTTTT CASSPPTGPREKLFF
TRBJ2-2 TRBV14 TRBD2 once TGTGCCAGCAGCCAAGACCGTAGGACTAGCGGGAGTTTTGGGGAGCTGTTTTTT CASSQDRRTSGSFGELFF
TRBJ2-1 TRBV27 NA NA TGTGCCAGCAGTTGGTTTGGCGGTGAGCAGTTCTTC CASSWFGGEQFF
TRBJ2-3 TRBV6-6 TRBD2 NA TGTGCCAGCAGCCGGGGGGGGCGCACAGATACGCAGTATTTT CASSRGGRTDTQYF
TRBJ1-1 TRBV28 NA NA TGTGCCAGCAGTTTATCCTTTGAAGCTTTCTTT CASSLSFEAFF
TRBJ2-2 TRBV5-1 NA NA TGCGCCAGCAGCTTGGGTCGGGGTAAAATCCCCGGGGAGCTGTTTTTT CASSLGRGKIPGELFF
TRBJ2-5 TRBV28 NA NA TGTGCCAGCAGAATACAGGGACGGGAGACCCAGTACTTC CASRIQGRETQYF
TRBJ1-3 TRBV7-9 NA NA TGTGCCAGCAGCTTAGACAGGGTCTCTGGAAACACCATATATTTT CASSLDRVSGNTIYF
TRBJ2-3 TRBV28 TRBD1 NA TGTGCCAGCAGTTCGCCGGGACAGGTCACAGATACGCAGTATTTT CASSSPGQVTDTQYF
TRBJ1-5 TRBV6-1 TRBD1 NA TGTGCCAGCAGTGAAGCGAGATTTACAGGGGGCAGGTTTGGGCAGCCCCAGCATTTT CASSEARFTGGRFGQPQHF
TRBJ1-6 TRBV7-6 TRBD1 NA TGTGCCAGCAGCTTAGCGGACAGGGACGCCTATAATTCACCCCTCCACTTT CASSLADRDAYNSPLHF
TRBJ2-7 TRBV28 TRBD2 few TGTGCCAGCAGTTCGCGGACTAGCGGGAAATACGAGCAGTACTTC CASSSRTSGKYEQYF
TRBJ2-1 TRBV28 TRBD1 few TGTGCCAGCAGTTGGGGACAGGGAAACAATGAGCAGTTCTTC CASSWGQGNNEQFF
TRBJ2-6 TRBV27 NA NA TGTGCCAGCAGGGATCTACGGGGCTCTGGGGCCAACGTCCTGACTTTC CASRDLRGSGANVLTF
TRBJ2-7 TRBV6-5 NA NA TGTGCCAGCAGTTACCCCAGGGGCGAGCAGTACTTC CASSYPRGEQYF
TRBJ1-4 TRBV7-9 TRBD1 NA TGTGCCAGCAGCTTTGAGGGGGCAGGCGAAAAACTGTTTTTT CASSFEGAGEKLFF
TRBJ1-2 TRBV27 NA NA TGTGCCAGCAGTTTTATGATGGGACTCTATGATGGCTACACCTTC CASSFMMGLYDGYTF
TRBJ2-1 TRBV11-3 NA few TGTGCCAGCAGCTTAACTCCCGGAGGCTCCTACAATGAGCAGTTCTTC CASSLTPGGSYNEQFF
TRBJ2-7 TRBV18 NA once TGTGCCAGCTCACCACCCCGGACAGCCGGACCCTACGAGCAGTACTTC CASSPPRTAGPYEQYF
TRBJ2-7 TRBV5-6 NA NA TGTGCCAGCAGCCGCGGACAGTACGCCTACGAGCAGTACTTC CASSRGQYAYEQYF
TRBJ2-7 TRBV5-1 TRBD1 once TGCGCCAGCAGCTTCTCCGAGGGACAGGGGGGCGGGCAGTACTTC CASSFSEGQGGGQYF
TRBJ1-1 TRBV20-1 TRBD1 NA TGCAGTGCTAGTGGACAGGGGGGCACTGAAGCTTTCTTT CSASGQGGTEAFF
TRBJ2-3 TRBV5-4 TRBD2 once TGTGCCAGCAGCATAGCGGGAGGGAGCACAGATACGCAGTATTTT CASSIAGGSTDTQYF
TRBJ2-7 TRBV27 NA NA TGTGCCAGCAGGGAGGGCCCCTACGAGCAGTACTTC CASREGPYEQYF
TRBJ1-2 TRBV5-6 NA few TGTGCCAGCAGCTTCCGACAGCTTCCAGCCTTC CASSFRQLPAF
TRBJ2-5 TRBV28 NA NA TGTGCCAGCAGTCCCCCTGAGACTAGAGGAGAGACCCAGTACTTC CASSPPETRGETQYF
TRBJ2-1 TRBV4-2 TRBD2 NA TGTGCCAGCAGCCAAGATGTGGCGGGAGTGGGTGAGCAGTTCTTC CASSQDVAGVGEQFF